The sequence of this T cell receptor (beta chain) was determined in a study of shared clonotypes between healthy human individuals. Whole-study findings and limits: Sampling covered nothing but blood. Tissue TCR repertoires likely differ from those found in blood.

Terminally differentiated effector memory CD45RA+ cells were excluded by CCR7 positive selection of CD45RO-negative cells. Caucasian adults living in Nashville, Tennessee, provided all samples. Authors' methods: Junction-only sequences without quality scores came from ImmunoSEQ, so filtering differed. Profiled with immunoSEQ multiplex PCR; TCRdb holds only in-frame clones, not every one. V, J and clone size are taken as reported in that table, and D and trimming were inferred from the DNA itself. Of about 750,000 clones in the sample, over 90% were seen once. Notes on this clone: Its antigen is unidentified.

The origin of this receptor is a man in his thirties or forties in good health. The sample was naive CD8+ T cells sorted from blood.

The CDR3 sequence is CASSLLASSLYEQYF. The CDR3 bases are TGTGCCAGCAGTTTATTAGCTAGCTCTCTCTACGAGCAGTACTTC. The chain uses TRBV27 and TRBJ2-7; a possible D gene is TRBD2 (5 bases). V was trimmed by 1 base and J by 3 bases, leaving 13 bases between them. From germline, CDR1 is MNHEY and CDR2 SMNVEV (reference sequence). The CDR3 has 15 amino acids.